The 5 T cell receptor beta chains below all came from one sample that was sequenced in a study of blood T cells in healthy people across ages. It was with a sample-barcoded 5' primer and a J-beta primer mix that a second PCR of about 6 to 12 cycles was run. TCRdb analysed the 5' RACE reads with MiXCR anew, one entry per CDR3 protein. Among approximately 1,100,000 distinct CDR3 sequences listed, less than 50% were seen once. Sequencing was done on a sample of blood. These receptor sequences come from a woman aged 60-70 years in good health.

CDR3: CATSDSQDPLNEQFF. The CDR3 nucleotides read TGTGCCACCAGTGATTCGCAGGACCCTTTGAATGAGCAGTTCTTC. The chain employs TRBV24-1 and TRBJ2-1; unclear D gene. The CDR3 has 15 amino acids. Deletions cut 2 bases from V and 7 bases from J, with 14 bases between. The germline V gene has CDR1 KGHDR and CDR2 SFDVKD.

The gene calls are TRBV28 and TRBJ2-5, with 7 nucleotides matching TRBD2. The CDR3 covers 14 residues. In germline, CDR1 is MDHEN, CDR2 SYDVKM. After removal of 8 bases from V and 4 bases from J, the junction contained 10 bases not matched to a gene. CDR3 in amino acids: CASWGGPNRETQYF. For the CDR3, the DNA is TGTGCCAGCTGGGGGGGACCGAATCGAGAGACCCAGTACTTC.

The gene calls are TRBV5-1 and TRBJ2-4; the match to TRBD2 covers 11 bases. Near its end, the DNA agrees better with TRBJ2-7, so the J call may be wrong. The CDR3 has 15 residues. Germline V gene lookup returns CDR1 SGHRS and CDR2 YFSETQ. The CDR3 sequence is CASSPGLAEAYEQYF. CDR3 DNA sequence: TGCGCCAGCAGCCCGGGACTAGCGGAGGCCTACGAGCAGTACTTC.

CDR3 in amino acids: CASSITLAGALRDTQYF. CDR3 nucleotides: TGTGCCAGCAGCATTACCCTAGCGGGGGCCCTCCGTGATACGCAGTATTTT. The rearrangement links TRBV7-2 to TRBJ2-3; 10 bases align to TRBD2. The CDR3 spans 17 residues. CDR1 is SGHTA and CDR2 is FQGNSA in the germline V gene. Trimming cost V 5 bases and J 6 bases; bases outside gene matches: 14.

With respect to this clonotype: At one end the junction does not follow the germline gene, possibly because of a read error. The chain uses TRBV7-9 and TRBJ2-4; D may correspond to TRBD1 or TRBD2 (5 bases each). The CDR3 covers 15 residues. The germline V gene has CDR1 SEHNR and CDR2 FQNEAQ (reference sequence). CDR3 protein: CTSSLGLAKMGEQYF. CDR3 nucleotides: TGTACCAGCAGCTTAGGGCTAGCCAAGATGGGGGAGCAGTACTTC.